This T cell receptor (beta chain) derives from a study of shared clonotypes between healthy human individuals. Trimming removed 1 base at V and 7 bases at J, with 14 bases between. The CDR3 is 15 amino acids. The germline V gene encodes CDR1 LGHNA and CDR2 YNFKEQ. A CD45RA-negative memory subset and a CD45RA+ naive subset were separated from the CD4+ cells. TCRdb keeps only in-frame clones here, not all; method: immunoSEQ multiplex PCR. The table lists 500,000 or so clones, approximately 94% of them singletons. The sequence derives from a woman in her 30s in good health. The sample was naive CD4+ T cells sorted from blood. Subset defined: CD45RA+ positively selected. The V call is TRBV4-2, the J call TRBJ1-5; D call uncertain. CDR3 protein: CASSQAPDPRQPQHF. The CDR3 DNA follows: TGTGCCAGCAGCCAAGCCCCGGACCCGAGGCAGCCCCAGCATTTT.